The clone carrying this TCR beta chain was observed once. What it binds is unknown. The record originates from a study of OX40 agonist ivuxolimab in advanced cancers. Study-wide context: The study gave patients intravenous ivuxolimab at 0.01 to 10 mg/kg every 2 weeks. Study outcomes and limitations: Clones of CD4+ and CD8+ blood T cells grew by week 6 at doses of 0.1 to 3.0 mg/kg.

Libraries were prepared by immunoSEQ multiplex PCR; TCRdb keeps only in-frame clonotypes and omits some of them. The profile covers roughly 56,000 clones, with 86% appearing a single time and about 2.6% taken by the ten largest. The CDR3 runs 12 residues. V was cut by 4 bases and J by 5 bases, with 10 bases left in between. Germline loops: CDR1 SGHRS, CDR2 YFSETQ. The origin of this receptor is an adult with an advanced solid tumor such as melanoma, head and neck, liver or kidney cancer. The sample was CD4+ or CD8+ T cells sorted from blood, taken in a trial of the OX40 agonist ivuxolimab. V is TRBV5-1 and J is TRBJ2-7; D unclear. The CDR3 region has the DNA TGCGCCAGCAGCCGCGGACGGGACGAGCAGTACTTC. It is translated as CASSRGRDEQYF.